This TCR beta chain derives from a study of post-analysis software for immune sequencing data. At the level of the study: Disease trajectories encompassed relapsing-remitting, secondary progressive and progressive-relapsing multiple sclerosis. Study findings and constraints: There was significantly lower normalized Chao1 diversity in multiple sclerosis patients than in controls. Elevated frequency relative to controls characterized 4 or 5 TRBV segments in patients, TRBV5-6, TRBV5-1 and TRBV20-1 among them.

Note on this clonotype: The antigen is unknown.

cDNA libraries for TCR beta contained unique molecular identifiers. Some 500,000 cDNA molecules were recovered from an input of roughly 0.95 to 11 million T cells. TCRdb reprocessed the PCR reads via MiXCR and lists one record per CDR3 protein. This table holds 740,000 or so distinct CDR3 sequences, around 53% found once. The germline gives CDR1 MGHDK, CDR2 SYGVNS. CDR3 length equals 15 residues. V was pared by 3 bases and J by 0 bases, with 12 bases between. Sequenced input: blood. The chain joins TRBV25-1 to TRBJ2-7, with D possibly matching TRBD1 (6 bases). The clonotype originates from a girl aged 10 to 17 with multiple sclerosis. CDR3 DNA: TGTGCCAGCAGTGACGTGGCAGGGGTCTCCTACGAGCAGTACTTC. Amino acids: CASSDVAGVSYEQYF.